The subject of this entry is one T cell receptor beta chain. The data were taken from a study of shared clonotypes between healthy human individuals. Cells designated naive CD8 were CD45RO-negative and were positively selected for CCR7, with terminally differentiated effector memory CD45RA+ cells excluded. Genomic DNA belonging to each subset was distributed in equal measure over several immunoSEQ plates. The protocol was immunoSEQ multiplex PCR, while the TCRdb copy is restricted to in-frame clones and leaves out a portion. Altogether around 2,000,000 clones are present, about 95% being singletons, with the ten largest covering roughly 1.2%. CDR3 length: 14 residues. V was shortened by 2 bases and J by 2 bases, with 10 bases between the two germline ends. Germline V CDR1 and CDR2: WNHNN, SYGVQD (reference sequence).

The sequence was collected from a man aged 18 to 29 in good health. The J gene is TRBJ2-7, the V gene TRBV10-1; D unresolved. Material: naive CD8+ T cells sorted from blood. The CDR3 region has the DNA TGCGCCAGCAGTGAGAAGGGATCGGCCTACGAGCAGTACTTC. Its translation: CASSEKGSAYEQYF.